Each of the 18 T cell receptor beta chains below was sequenced from the same sample in a study of regulatory T cells in long-lasting Graves disease. Relying on iRepertoire HTBI primers and Arm-PCR of CDR3 regions, the team built TCR beta libraries. TCRdb fed the multiplex PCR reads into MiXCR, producing one record per CDR3 protein. The table records some 340,000 distinct CDR3 sequences, about 11% of them present only once. Time point denoted: newly diagnosed GD, antithyroid drugs for less than 3 months. From PBMCs, RNA was extracted and then used to make the TCR library. These data were also reused for a study on T cells in Graves' hyperthyroidism and ophthalmopathy.

The starting material was peripheral blood mononuclear cells (PBMCs), obtained at new diagnosis, from a patient treated with antithyroid drugs. These receptors originate from a woman under 30 with Graves disease.

The rearrangement joins TRBV7-9 to TRBJ1-2; no reliable D call. The CDR3 contains 11 residues. CDR1 and CDR2 from the germline V gene are SEHNR and FQNEAQ (reference sequence). The V gene lost 6 bases and the J gene lost 7 bases, with 9 bases spanning the gap. As DNA, the CDR3 is TGTGCCAGCAGACTTCTGGGTGGCTACACCTTC. Amino acids: CASRLLGGYTF.

This clonotype was counted a few times. The chain joins TRBV11-1 to TRBJ2-2, with a tentative D call TRBD1 (6 bases). The CDR3 has 19 amino acids. In germline, CDR1 is SGHAT, CDR2 FQDESV (reference sequence). Trimming pared 2 bases from V and 1 base from J, leaving 20 bases between. The CDR3 sequence is CASSLSGNRARLNTGELFF. CDR3 nucleotides: TGTGCCAGCAGCTTATCCGGAAACAGGGCACGCCTGAACACCGGGGAGCTGTTTTTT. The full variable domain, its missing parts supplied by reference TRBV11-1 and TRBJ2-2, is EAEVAQSPRYKITEKSQAVAFWCDPISGHATLYWYRQILGQGPELLVQFQDESVVDDSQLPKDRFSAERLKGVDSTLKIQPAELGDSAMYLCASSLSGNRARLNTGELFFGEGSRLTVL.

In this sample, this clonotype turned up many times. The rearrangement joins TRBV15 to TRBJ1-5; D is unresolved. This CDR3 is built from 17 residues. The V gene's germline CDR1 is LNHNV and CDR2 YYDKDF (reference sequence). V was clipped by 3 bases and J by 1 base, with 16 bases between them. CDR3 sequence reads: CATSSPLERASNQPQHF. The CDR3 nucleotides read TGTGCCACCAGCAGCCCGCTGGAAAGGGCGAGCAATCAGCCCCAGCATTTT.

The chain joins TRBV4-1 to TRBJ2-3; TRBD1 might be the D (5 bases). The J call is uncertain, as TRBJ2-5 better fits the DNA end. Germline V gene sequence: CDR1 MGHRA, CDR2 YSYEKL. The CDR3 totals 16 residues. The chain's CDR3 is CASSQVGRVKGETQYF. The DNA of the CDR3 is TGCGCCAGCAGCCAAGTGGGCAGGGTCAAGGGAGAGACCCAGTACTTC.

This clonotype came up many times. V gene TRBV6-1 combines with J gene TRBJ1-5; 7 bases are a match to TRBD1. CDR3 size: 20 residues. Germline V gene data show CDR1 as MNHNS and CDR2 as SASEGT. Trimming took 1 base from V and 0 from J; bases not matched to a gene: 15. CDR3 region: CASSEVTIQTGAYSNQPQHF. For the CDR3, the DNA is TGTGCCAGCAGTGAAGTAACTATTCAAACAGGGGCCTATAGCAATCAGCCCCAGCATTTT.

In its sample, this clonotype was seen many times. V usage is TRBV12-3 or TRBV12-4 and J usage is TRBJ1-6; D uncertain. The CDR3 covers 15 residues. With 6 bases removed from V and 0 bases from J, the gap between germline ends came to 9 bases. In DNA form, the CDR3 reads TGTGCCAGCAGCCTAGGAAGCTCCTATAATTCACCCCTCCACTTT. It specifies CASSLGSSYNSPLHF.

This clonotype was detected many times. The V gene is TRBV3-1, the J gene TRBJ2-7; TRBD1 is a possible D gene (6 bases). The CDR3 covers 12 residues. The germline V gene encodes CDR1 LGHDT and CDR2 YNNKEL (reference sequence). V lost 2 bases and J lost 6, with 8 bases in between. The CDR3 nucleotides are TGTGCCAGCAGCCAAAGAGGGGGCGAGCAGTACTTC. Encoded protein: CASSQRGGEQYF.

The sample holds a few counts of this clonotype. The V call is TRBV28, the J call TRBJ2-5; either TRBD1 or TRBD2 may supply D (5 bases each). CDR1 MDHEN and CDR2 SYDVKM come from the germline V gene. The V gene lost 3 bases and the J gene lost 1 base, with 9 bases spanning the gap. The CDR3 has 14 residues. This CDR3 reads CASSFGGTQETQYF. DNA for the CDR3: TGTGCCAGCAGTTTTGGGGGAACCCAAGAGACCCAGTACTTC.

This clonotype was observed at least ten times. This chain connects TRBV7-2 to TRBJ2-7; 9 bases are shared with TRBD2. CDR1 and CDR2 (germline): SGHTA, FQGNSA. The V gene end was trimmed by 2 bases and the J gene end by 7 bases; junction bases not matched to a gene: 6. The CDR3 has 14 residues. CDR3 protein: CASSLLAGSGEQYV. CDR3 DNA sequence: TGTGCCAGCAGCTTACTAGCGGGATCAGGGGAGCAGTACGTC.

Of note for this clonotype: This could be a read error, since a much larger clone is one nucleotide away. The rearrangement joins TRBV20-1 to TRBJ2-7; 11 bases line up with TRBD2. The CDR3 is 13 residues long. CDR1 and CDR2 (germline): DFQATT, SNEGSKA (reference sequence). CDR3 residues: CRVSGTSGYEQYF. CDR3 DNA: TGCAGGGTCAGTGGGACTAGCGGATACGAGCAGTACTTC.

This clonotype was seen many times. The rearrangement links TRBV3-1 to TRBJ1-5; D perhaps matches TRBD1 (5 bases). Germline V CDR1 and CDR2: LGHDT, YNNKEL (reference sequence). The CDR3 runs 15 residues. The V and J ends lost 1 base and 4 bases respectively, with 11 bases between them. The CDR3 region is CASSQAAGPNQPQHF. The CDR3 nucleotides read TGTGCCAGCAGCCAAGCGGCAGGGCCTAATCAGCCCCAGCATTTT.

This clonotype was counted at least ten times. This rearrangement joins TRBV11-3 to TRBJ2-2; D remains ambiguous. The germline gives CDR1 SGHNT, CDR2 YENEEA. The ends were cut back, 5 bases at V and 4 bases at J, with 8 bases in the middle. The CDR3 runs 13 residues. DNA for the CDR3: TGTGCCAGCAGCGCTCAGTCCACCGGGGAGCTGTTTTTT. Amino acid sequence: CASSAQSTGELFF.

There are many counts of this clonotype. V gene TRBV12-3 or TRBV12-4 combines with J gene TRBJ1-1; D is perhaps TRBD1 (5 bases). The CDR3 has 14 residues. Trimming took 3 bases from V and 0 from J, leaving 8 bases between them. The CDR3 sequence: CASSFGALNTEAFF. The DNA of the CDR3 is TGTGCCAGCAGTTTCGGGGCTCTGAACACTGAAGCTTTCTTT.

In this sample, this clonotype turned up a few times. A much larger clone differs from this one at a single base, so this may be a read error. The chain carries TRBV27 and TRBJ2-7, with 8 nucleotides matching TRBD2. In germline, CDR1 is MNHEY, CDR2 SMNVEV (reference sequence). The CDR3 sequence is 15 residues long. DNA for the CDR3: TGTGTCAGCAGTTTAGCGGGGTCGGGCTTTTACGAGCAGTACTTC. Residues: CVSSLAGSGFYEQYF.

This clonotype occurred many times. V and J are TRBV11-1 and TRBJ1-1, with TRBD1 matching 10 bases. Germline CDR1 SGHAT, CDR2 FQDESV (reference sequence). Trimming took 6 bases from V and 3 from J; bases not matched to a gene: 7. The CDR3 runs to 15 residues. CDR3 DNA: TGTGCCAGCAGTCAAGACAGGGGGCGAGACACTGAAGCTTTCTTT. Residues: CASSQDRGRDTEAFF.

This clonotype showed up many times. The chain is built from TRBV6-2 or TRBV6-3 and TRBJ1-5; TRBD1 might be the D (5 bases). Germline CDR1 MNHEY, CDR2 SVGEGT. The ends were cut back, 5 bases at V and 5 bases at J, with 19 bases in the middle. The CDR3 has 16 residues. CDR3 sequence (DNA): TGTGCCAGCAGTGAAGTTTACAGGAGCTCCTATCAGCCCCAGCATTTT. Translation: CASSEVYRSSYQPQHF.

This clonotype was counted ten times or more. The chain couples TRBV20-1 to TRBJ2-4; D unresolved. CDR3 size: 13 residues. CDR1 and CDR2 (germline): DFQATT, SNEGSKA (reference sequence). Deletions cut 5 bases from V and 15 bases from J, with 23 bases between. DNA of the CDR3: TGCAGTGCTGCCCCTATATATAGGGCCGTGATGTACTTC. Protein: CSAAPIYRAVMYF.

This clonotype was seen at least ten times. The CDR3 region is CASSKTVGPEAFF. The CDR3 bases are TGTGCCAGCAGCAAGACCGTGGGACCTGAAGCTTTCTTT. The chain carries TRBV7-3 and TRBJ1-1, with D possibly matching TRBD1 (5 bases). V was pared by 5 bases and J by 6 bases, with 13 bases between. The CDR3 runs 13 residues. Germline V gene sequence: CDR1 SGHTA, CDR2 FQGTGA.